This TCR beta chain came from a study of cytomegalovirus exposure and HLA in healthy donors. The CDR3 is 15 residues long. Per the germline V gene, CDR1 is SGHTA and CDR2 is FQGTGA. V dropped 5 bases and J dropped 4; count of bases not matched to a gene: 9. Vbeta (60) and Jbeta (13) primers were used in the PCR. Data came from immunoSEQ multiplex PCR; TCRdb stores just in-frame clones and leaves some out. Of just over 200,000 clones listed, roughly 84% are singletons. The chain couples TRBV7-3 to TRBJ2-5, with TRBD1 identical over 8 bases. This TCR was sampled from a man in his forties or fifties in good health and CMV-seronegative. Sequenced input: PBMCs. The CDR3, as DNA: TGTGCCAGCAGCCCCCGGACAGGGAGAGGAGAGACCCAGTACTTC. Its protein is CASSPRTGRGETQYF. Variable domain in full (rest from reference TRBV7-3 and TRBJ2-5): GAGVSQTPSNKVTEKGKYVELRCDPISGHTALYWYRQSLGQGPEFLIYFQGTGAADDSGLPNDRFFAVRPEGSVSTLKIQRTERGDSAVYLCASSPRTGRGETQYFGPGTRLLVL.